This passage covers 26 T cell receptor beta chains from one sample sequenced in a study of shared clonotypes between healthy human individuals. Profiling relied on immunoSEQ multiplex PCR, and the TCRdb table lists in-frame clones only, not all of them. Of approximately 500,000 clones in the sample, about 96% were seen once. The specimen was naive CD4+ T cells sorted from blood. Stated subset: CD45RA+ positively selected. Receptors originate from a woman aged 30 to 39 in good health.

J is TRBJ2-5 and V is TRBV6-5; maybe TRBD1 (6 bases). The CDR3 is made up of 15 amino acids. Germline V lookup: CDR1 MNHEY, CDR2 SVGAGI. The ends were cut back, 2 bases at V and 2 bases at J, with 12 bases in the middle. The CDR3 loop is CASSYAPGTQETQYF. In DNA form, the CDR3 reads TGTGCCAGCAGTTACGCGCCGGGGACACAAGAGACCCAGTACTTC.

The table lists this clone with a count of one. This rearrangement joins TRBV6-5 to TRBJ2-7; unclear D gene. Germline lookup yields CDR1 MNHEY and CDR2 SVGAGI. The CDR3 loop spans 14 amino acids. V lost 7 bases and J 7 bases, leaving 20 bases between the germline ends. CDR3 sequence reads: CASNTRKATMEQYF. CDR3 DNA sequence: TGTGCCAGCAACACCAGGAAGGCTACAATGGAGCAGTACTTC.

Concerning this clone: Within the sample, other DNA sequences also encode this same CDR3. The J gene is TRBJ2-1, the V gene TRBV19, with 13 bases aligning to TRBD2. Germline CDR1 LNHDA, CDR2 SQIVND (reference sequence). The CDR3 spans 15 residues. V lost 2 bases and J lost 6; bases outside the gene matches: 1. In DNA, the CDR3 is TGTGCCAGTAGTATACGACTAGCGGGAGGCAATGAGCAGTTCTTC. Its translation is CASSIRLAGGNEQFF.

Written as DNA, the CDR3 is TGTGCCAGCTCACCATCCGGGACAGGGTCTGGAAACACCATATATTTT. Protein product: CASSPSGTGSGNTIYF. The chain employs TRBV18 and TRBJ1-3; 9 bases map to TRBD1. The germline V gene encodes CDR1 KGHSH and CDR2 LQKENI. This CDR3 contains 16 residues. Trimming removed 2 bases from V and 1 base from J; junction bases left unmatched: 3.

This chain joins TRBV7-6 and TRBJ2-2; the match to TRBD2 covers 10 bases. CDR3 size: 16 residues. Germline V gene lookup returns CDR1 SGHVS and CDR2 FNYEAQ. The trim removed 5 bases at V and 5 bases at J, leaving 8 bases unmatched. DNA for the CDR3: TGTGCCAGCAGCCCCAAGCGGGAGGGCCATACCGGGGAGCTGTTTTTT. This sequence encodes CASSPKREGHTGELFF.

This sequence joins TRBV10-3 and TRBJ2-2; D call uncertain. Germline CDR1 ENHRY, CDR2 SYGVKD. Trimming left V 5 bases short and J 7 bases short, with 14 bases between. The CDR3 sequence is 14 residues long. The CDR3 loop reads CAISRETDGGELFF. The CDR3, as DNA: TGTGCCATCAGTAGGGAAACAGACGGCGGGGAGCTGTTTTTT.

The chain joins TRBV9 to TRBJ2-1; TRBD2 matches at 8 bases. CDR1 is SGDLS and CDR2 is YYNGEE in the germline V gene. The CDR3 loop spans 16 amino acids. With V trimmed by 3 bases and J by 4 bases, 9 bases remained unmatched. CDR3 residues: CASSAVASGPYNEQFF. The CDR3 DNA is TGTGCCAGCAGCGCCGTGGCTAGCGGGCCTTACAATGAGCAGTTCTTC.

The CDR3 nucleotides read TGTGCTAGTGGGCGGGCCGACAATGAGCAGTTCTTC. Protein sequence: CASGRADNEQFF. The chain employs TRBV12-5 and TRBJ2-1, with D possibly TRBD2 on 5 matching bases. CDR1 and CDR2 (germline): LGHNT, FRNRAP. There are 12 residues in the CDR3. V lost 6 bases and J lost 5, with 8 bases in between.

This chain joins TRBV29-1 and TRBJ2-5, with 8 bases lining up with TRBD2. This CDR3 has 13 residues. Trimming cost V 3 bases and J 5 bases; bases outside gene matches: 5. CDR1 is SQVTM, CDR2 ANQGSEA, per germline. The CDR3 region is CSVEGGRWETQYF. The DNA of the CDR3 is TGCAGCGTTGAGGGCGGGAGGTGGGAGACCCAGTACTTC.

Comments on this clone: Within the sample, other DNA sequences also encode this same CDR3. The chain couples TRBV28 to TRBJ1-2; TRBD1 aligns across 9 bases. The CDR3 is 14 residues long. The J segment lost 5 bases and the V segment lost 5 bases, leaving 6 bases of the junction unmatched. The germline V gene has CDR1 MDHEN and CDR2 SYDVKM. CDR3 DNA sequence: TGTGCCAGCAGTACGGGTGGACAGGGGTATGGCTACACCTTC. Amino acids: CASSTGGQGYGYTF.

This clone is a singleton in its sample. The chain employs TRBV6-5 and TRBJ1-2, with D possibly matching TRBD1 (6 bases). This CDR3 is built from 13 residues. Germline values: CDR1 MNHEY, CDR2 SVGAGI. Trimming removed 5 bases at V and 3 bases at J, with 10 bases between. CDR3 nucleotides: TGTGCCAGCAGTCTGGGGGCGGACTATGGCTACACCTTC. Its translation is CASSLGADYGYTF.

The V call is TRBV11-2, the J call TRBJ2-7; 8 bases are a match to TRBD1. With 1 base clipped from V and 4 bases from J, the junction kept 9 bases outside the gene matches. The CDR3 extends over 16 amino acids. Germline CDR1 reads SGHAT; CDR2 reads FQNNGV. The CDR3 region is CASSLASGTGVYEQYF. The CDR3 nucleotides are TGTGCCAGCAGCTTAGCTTCCGGGACAGGAGTTTACGAGCAGTACTTC.

V gene TRBV13 combines with J gene TRBJ2-3; 11 bases are a match to TRBD2. The CDR3 is 16 residues long. The J segment lost 1 base and the V segment lost 5 bases, leaving 5 bases of the junction unmatched. Germline values: CDR1 PRHDT, CDR2 FYEKMQ (reference sequence). In nucleotides, the CDR3 is TGTGCCAGCAGCCCCCAACTAGCGGGGGGCACAGATACGCAGTATTTT. Its translation: CASSPQLAGGTDTQYF.

V usage is TRBV11-2 and J usage is TRBJ2-2; possible D gene TRBD1, 6 bases. This CDR3 contains 17 residues. V was shortened by 0 bases and J by 0 bases, with 11 bases between the two germline ends. Per germline, CDR1 SGHAT and CDR2 FQNNGV. The CDR3 spells CASSLDTAGANTGELFF. The CDR3 DNA sequence: TGTGCCAGCAGCTTAGATACGGCAGGGGCGAACACCGGGGAGCTGTTTTTT.

CDR3 protein: CASSVGLAGTYEQYF. The CDR3 coding sequence is TGTGCCAGCAGCGTGGGACTAGCGGGGACTTACGAGCAGTACTTC. The J gene is TRBJ2-7, the V gene TRBV5-4; 13 bases match TRBD2. V trimming: 4 bases; J trimming: 4 bases; junction bases outside the gene matches: 5. The CDR3 totals 15 residues. Per the germline V gene, CDR1 is SGHNT and CDR2 is YYREEE (reference sequence). The whole variable domain, remainder taken from reference TRBV5-4 and TRBJ2-7, is ETGVTQSPTHLIKTRGQQVTLRCSSQSGHNTVSWYQQALGQGPQFIFQYYREEENGRGNFPPRFSGLQFPNYSSELNVNALELDDSALYLCASSVGLAGTYEQYFGPGTRLTVT.

The J gene is TRBJ1-5, the V gene TRBV27; 10 nucleotides agree with TRBD1. There are 15 residues in the CDR3. Germline V lookup: CDR1 MNHEY, CDR2 SMNVEV (reference sequence). Trimming removed 5 bases from V and 6 bases from J; junction bases left unmatched: 7. CDR3 sequence reads: CASSLTRDRGQPQHF. In DNA, the CDR3 is TGTGCCAGCAGTCTCACCCGGGACAGGGGTCAGCCCCAGCATTTT.

The V and J genes are TRBV11-2 and TRBJ2-7, with D uncertain. The V end was cut by 2 bases, the J end by 6 bases, with 14 bases between. The CDR3 contains 14 residues. Germline V gene data show CDR1 as SGHAT and CDR2 as FQNNGV. Here the CDR3 reads CASSLNTFPGEQYF. The CDR3 bases are TGTGCCAGCAGCTTAAACACGTTTCCTGGCGAGCAGTACTTC.

This sequence joins TRBV4-2 and TRBJ2-1; 14 positions match TRBD2. V lost 3 bases, J lost 3 bases, and 25 bases stayed unmatched. Germline CDR1 reads LGHNA; CDR2 reads YNFKEQ. The length of the CDR3 is 24 residues. The CDR3 DNA follows: TGTGCCAGCAGCCATCTAGGACAGTCAAGAACCGGGACTAGCGGGAGAATTGGCTACAATGAGCAGTTCTTC. This codes for CASSHLGQSRTGTSGRIGYNEQFF.

The chain uses TRBV5-1 and TRBJ2-3; 7 bases line up with TRBD1. Per germline, CDR1 SGHRS and CDR2 YFSETQ. The CDR3 is 18 amino acids. Unmatched junction bases numbered 13, after V lost 0 bases and J lost 3 bases. CDR3 sequence: CASSLAADRVHLTDTQYF. The DNA of the CDR3 is TGCGCCAGCAGCTTGGCGGCCGACAGGGTTCATCTAACAGATACGCAGTATTTT.

The rearrangement uses TRBV2 and TRBJ1-1; 11 bases are shared with TRBD1. Trimming took 6 bases from V and 1 from J; bases not matched to a gene: 10. CDR3 length equals 17 residues. The germline CDR1 and CDR2 sequences are SNHLY and FYNNEI. CDR3 protein: CASSLMGQGGSNTEAFF. The CDR3 DNA sequence: TGTGCCAGCAGCCTGATGGGACAGGGGGGATCGAACACTGAAGCTTTCTTT.

The chain is built from TRBV5-1 and TRBJ2-1; 14 bases match TRBD2. Germline V gene sequence: CDR1 SGHRS, CDR2 YFSETQ. Germline trimming cut 0 bases from V and 6 bases from J; bases unmatched to any gene: 2. This CDR3 region has 16 residues. The CDR3 spells CASSLGGTSGSNEQFF. The CDR3 coding sequence is TGCGCCAGCAGCTTGGGGGGGACTAGCGGGAGCAATGAGCAGTTCTTC. The full variable domain, completed using reference TRBV5-1 and TRBJ2-1, is KAGVTQTPRYLIKTRGQQVTLSCSPISGHRSVSWYQQTPGQGLQFLFEYFSETQRNKGNFPGRFSGRQFSNSRSEMNVSTLELGDSALYLCASSLGGTSGSNEQFFGPGTRLTVL.

J is TRBJ1-5 and V is TRBV19; weak D call: TRBD1 (6 bases). The germline V gene has CDR1 LNHDA and CDR2 SQIVND (reference sequence). Trimming took 6 bases from V and 4 from J, leaving 22 bases between them. The CDR3 totals 17 residues. In DNA, the CDR3 is TGTGCCAGTAGAGGGAAAATTTTCGAAACAGGGAATCAGCCCCAGCATTTT. Translated: CASRGKIFETGNQPQHF. The whole variable domain, filled in from reference TRBV19 and TRBJ1-5, reads DGGITQSPKYLFRKEGQNVTLSCEQNLNHDAMYWYRQDPGQGLRLIYYSQIVNDFQKGDIAEGYSVSREKKESFPLTVTSAQKNPTAFYLCASRGKIFETGNQPQHFGDGTRLSIL.

V gene TRBV7-2 combines with J gene TRBJ1-2; D may be TRBD1 (5 bases). Germline-derived CDR1 and CDR2 are SGHTA and FQGNSA. V was trimmed by 2 bases and J by 4 bases, leaving 11 bases between them. The CDR3 runs to 14 residues. The CDR3 loop reads CASSLSRQSYGYTF. The CDR3 region has the DNA TGTGCCAGCAGCTTATCTAGACAGAGCTATGGCTACACCTTC.

This clone appeared a single time. V usage is TRBV6-5 and J usage is TRBJ1-3; 7 bases align to TRBD1. CDR1 and CDR2 from the germline V gene are MNHEY and SVGAGI. This CDR3 comprises 13 residues. V was clipped by 8 bases and J by 4 bases; unmatched bases: 5. CDR3 loop: CASLRQGGNTIYF. Here the CDR3 DNA reads TGTGCCAGCCTTCGACAGGGAGGAAACACCATATATTTT.

The CDR3 region is CASSVGPGEDTGELFF. CDR3 nucleotides: TGTGCCAGCAGCGTAGGCCCGGGAGAGGACACCGGGGAGCTGTTTTTT. This rearrangement joins TRBV9 to TRBJ2-2, with D perhaps TRBD2 (6 bases). CDR1 and CDR2 from the germline V gene are SGDLS and YYNGEE. The CDR3 is made up of 16 amino acids. Deletions cut 0 bases from V and 3 bases from J, with 12 bases between.

The chain uses TRBV30 and TRBJ2-5; 7 positions agree with TRBD2. V lost 8 bases to trimming and J lost 2 bases; unmatched junction nucleotides: 8. From germline, CDR1 is GTSNPN and CDR2 SVGIG (reference sequence). This CDR3 region has 13 residues. CDR3 DNA: TGTGCCCAGGAAACTAGCGATCAAGAGACCCAGTACTTC. Residues: CAQETSDQETQYF.